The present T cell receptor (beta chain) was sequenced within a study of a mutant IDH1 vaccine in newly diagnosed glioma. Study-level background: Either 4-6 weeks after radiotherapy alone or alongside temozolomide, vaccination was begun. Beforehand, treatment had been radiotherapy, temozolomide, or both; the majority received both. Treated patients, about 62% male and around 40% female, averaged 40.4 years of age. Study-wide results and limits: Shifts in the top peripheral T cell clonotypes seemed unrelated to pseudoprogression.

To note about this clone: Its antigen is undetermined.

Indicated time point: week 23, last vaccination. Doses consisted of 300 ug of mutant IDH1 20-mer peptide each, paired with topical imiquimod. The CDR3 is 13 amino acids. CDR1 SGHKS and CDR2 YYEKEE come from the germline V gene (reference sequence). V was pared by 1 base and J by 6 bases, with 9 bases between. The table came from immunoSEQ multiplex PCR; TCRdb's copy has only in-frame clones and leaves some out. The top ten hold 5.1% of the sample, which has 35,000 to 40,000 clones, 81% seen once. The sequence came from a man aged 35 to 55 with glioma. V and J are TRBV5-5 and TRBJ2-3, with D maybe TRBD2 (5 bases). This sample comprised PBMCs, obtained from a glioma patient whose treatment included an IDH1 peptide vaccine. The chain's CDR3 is CASSLRLADTQYF. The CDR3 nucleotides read TGTGCCAGCAGCTTGAGGTTAGCGGATACGCAGTATTTT.